This T cell receptor beta chain stems from a study of cytomegalovirus exposure and HLA in healthy donors. General study results and limits: Sequencing depth across donors, presence/absence analyses assumed, was roughly uniform. HLA restriction was apparent for most CMV-associated TCR beta chains in a later analysis.

Unmatched junction bases numbered 5, after V lost 0 bases and J lost 2 bases. Germline V CDR1 and CDR2: SGDLS, YYNGEE. This CDR3 comprises 15 residues. The donors comprised healthy bone marrow donors. For this clone: The antigen remains unidentified.

The PCR employed 60 Vbeta primers together with 13 Jbeta primers. Assay used: immunoSEQ multiplex PCR; TCRdb lists only in-frame clones, some missing. In all, the sample yields roughly 57,000 clones. The material sequenced was PBMCs. The clonotype originates from a man aged 18 to 29 in good health and CMV-seropositive. The V call is TRBV9, the J call TRBJ2-7; 7 bases fit TRBD2. Here the CDR3 DNA reads TGTGCCAGCAGCGTAGCGGCTAGCGGAGCCTACGAGCAGTACTTC. This codes for CASSVAASGAYEQYF.